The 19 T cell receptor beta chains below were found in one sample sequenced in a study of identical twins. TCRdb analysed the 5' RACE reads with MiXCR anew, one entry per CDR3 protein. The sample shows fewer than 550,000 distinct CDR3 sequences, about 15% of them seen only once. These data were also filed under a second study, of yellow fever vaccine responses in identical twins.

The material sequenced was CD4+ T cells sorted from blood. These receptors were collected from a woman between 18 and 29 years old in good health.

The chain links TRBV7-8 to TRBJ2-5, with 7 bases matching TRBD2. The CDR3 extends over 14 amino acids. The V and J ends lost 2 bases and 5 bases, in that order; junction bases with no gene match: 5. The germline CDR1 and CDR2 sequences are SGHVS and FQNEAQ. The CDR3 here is CASSLILGGETQYF. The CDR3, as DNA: TGTGCCAGCAGCTTAATTTTGGGGGGGGAGACCCAGTACTTC.

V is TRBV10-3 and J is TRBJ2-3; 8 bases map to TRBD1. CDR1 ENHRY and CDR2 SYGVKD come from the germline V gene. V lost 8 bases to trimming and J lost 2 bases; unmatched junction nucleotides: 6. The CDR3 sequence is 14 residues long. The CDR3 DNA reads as TGTGCCATCCAGGACAGGGCAAACACAGATACGCAGTATTTT. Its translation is CAIQDRANTDTQYF.

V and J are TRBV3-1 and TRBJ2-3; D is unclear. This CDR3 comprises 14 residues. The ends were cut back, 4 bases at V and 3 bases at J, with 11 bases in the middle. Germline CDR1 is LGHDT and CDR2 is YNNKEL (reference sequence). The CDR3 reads CASSPRGATDTQYF. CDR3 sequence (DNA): TGTGCCAGCAGCCCCCGAGGAGCAACAGATACGCAGTATTTT.

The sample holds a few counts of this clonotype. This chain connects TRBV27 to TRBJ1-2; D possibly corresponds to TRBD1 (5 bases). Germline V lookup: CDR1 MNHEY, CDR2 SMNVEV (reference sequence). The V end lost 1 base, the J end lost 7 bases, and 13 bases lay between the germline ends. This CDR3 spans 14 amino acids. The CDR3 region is CASSLLEGSGGYTF. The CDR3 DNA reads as TGTGCCAGCAGTTTATTGGAGGGGTCGGGTGGCTACACCTTC.

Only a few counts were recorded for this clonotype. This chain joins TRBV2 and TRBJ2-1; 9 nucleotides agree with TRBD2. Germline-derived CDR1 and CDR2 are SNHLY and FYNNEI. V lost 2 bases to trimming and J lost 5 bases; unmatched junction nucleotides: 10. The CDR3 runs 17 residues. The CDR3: CASSEWTSVLVNNEQFF. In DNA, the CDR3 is TGTGCCAGCAGTGAATGGACTAGCGTTTTGGTAAACAATGAGCAGTTCTTC.

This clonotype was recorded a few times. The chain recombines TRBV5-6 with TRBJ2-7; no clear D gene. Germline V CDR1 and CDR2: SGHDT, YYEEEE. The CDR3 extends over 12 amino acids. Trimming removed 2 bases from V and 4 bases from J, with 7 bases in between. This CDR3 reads CASSLYRYEQYF. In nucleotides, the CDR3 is TGTGCCAGCAGCTTATACAGATACGAGCAGTACTTC. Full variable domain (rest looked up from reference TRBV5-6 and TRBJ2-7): DAGVTQSPTHLIKTRGQQVTLRCSPKSGHDTVSWYQQALGQGPQFIFQYYEEEERQRGNFPDRFSGHQFPNYSSELNVNALLLGDSALYLCASSLYRYEQYFGPGTRLTVT.

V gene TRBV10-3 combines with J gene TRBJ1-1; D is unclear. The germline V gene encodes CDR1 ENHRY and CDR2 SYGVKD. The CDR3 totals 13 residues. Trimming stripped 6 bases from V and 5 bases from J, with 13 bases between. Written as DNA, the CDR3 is TGTGCCATCAGCGCCAACCTAGGAACTGAAGCTTTCTTT. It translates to CAISANLGTEAFF.

CDR3 residues: CASSLGGGIEQYV. In DNA, the CDR3 is TGTGCCAGCAGCTTAGGGGGGGGAATCGAGCAGTACGTC. This chain joins TRBV11-2 and TRBJ2-7; 7 bases are a match to TRBD2. This CDR3 has 13 amino acids. The germline CDR1 and CDR2 sequences are SGHAT and FQNNGV. Trimming took 1 base from V and 6 from J; bases not matched to a gene: 3.

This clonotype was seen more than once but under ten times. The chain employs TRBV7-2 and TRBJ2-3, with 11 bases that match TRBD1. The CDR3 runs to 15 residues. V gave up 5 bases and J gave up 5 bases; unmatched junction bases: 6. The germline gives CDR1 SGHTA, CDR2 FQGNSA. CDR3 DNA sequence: TGTGCCAGCAGCCCCGGACAGGGGGCCATAGATACGCAGTATTTT. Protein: CASSPGQGAIDTQYF.

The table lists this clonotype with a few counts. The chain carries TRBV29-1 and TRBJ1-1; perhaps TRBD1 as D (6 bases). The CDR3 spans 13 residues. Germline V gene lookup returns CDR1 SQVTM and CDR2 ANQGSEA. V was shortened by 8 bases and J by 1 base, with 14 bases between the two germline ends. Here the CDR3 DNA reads TGCAGCACACGAACAGGGAAGAACACTGAAGCTTTCTTT. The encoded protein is CSTRTGKNTEAFF.

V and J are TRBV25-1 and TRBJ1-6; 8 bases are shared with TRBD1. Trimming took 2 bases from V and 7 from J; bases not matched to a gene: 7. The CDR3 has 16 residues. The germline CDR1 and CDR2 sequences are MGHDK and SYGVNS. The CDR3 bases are TGTGCCAGCAGTGAAGCGCGACAGGGGAAAAATTCACCCCTCCACTTT. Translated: CASSEARQGKNSPLHF.

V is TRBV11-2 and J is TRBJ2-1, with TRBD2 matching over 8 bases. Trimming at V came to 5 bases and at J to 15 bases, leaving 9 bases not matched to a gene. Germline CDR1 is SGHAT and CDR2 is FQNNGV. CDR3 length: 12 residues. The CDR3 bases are TGTGCCAGCAGCCGAAGCGGGGGTTGGGCGTTCTTC. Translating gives CASSRSGGWAFF.

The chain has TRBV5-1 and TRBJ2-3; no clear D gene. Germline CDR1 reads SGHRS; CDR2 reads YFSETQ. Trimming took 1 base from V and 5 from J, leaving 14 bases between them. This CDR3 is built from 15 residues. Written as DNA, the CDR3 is TGCGCCAGCAGCTTGCCGGGCGGAGCCAGAGATACGCAGTATTTT. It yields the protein CASSLPGGARDTQYF. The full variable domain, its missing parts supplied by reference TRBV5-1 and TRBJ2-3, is KAGVTQTPRYLIKTRGQQVTLSCSPISGHRSVSWYQQTPGQGLQFLFEYFSETQRNKGNFPGRFSGRQFSNSRSEMNVSTLELGDSALYLCASSLPGGARDTQYFGPGTRLTVL.

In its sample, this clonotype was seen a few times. This CDR3 reads CASSPRTGSSGNTIYF. The DNA for the CDR3 is TGTGCCAGCAGTCCTCGGACAGGCTCCTCTGGAAACACCATATATTTT. This chain connects TRBV3-1 to TRBJ1-3, with 7 nucleotides matching TRBD1. Trimming removed 6 bases from V and 0 bases from J; junction bases left unmatched: 8. CDR3 length equals 16 residues. Germline CDR1 is LGHDT and CDR2 is YNNKEL (reference sequence).

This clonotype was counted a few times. The CDR3 DNA is TGCAGTGCTAGTGGCGGGAGGGCCTACAATGAGCAGTTCTTC. It yields the protein CSASGGRAYNEQFF. J is TRBJ2-1 and V is TRBV20-1, with 9 bases identical to TRBD2. This CDR3 has 14 amino acids. Germline V gene lookup returns CDR1 DFQATT and CDR2 SNEGSKA (reference sequence). The V and J ends lost 3 bases and 2 bases, in that order; junction bases with no gene match: 2.

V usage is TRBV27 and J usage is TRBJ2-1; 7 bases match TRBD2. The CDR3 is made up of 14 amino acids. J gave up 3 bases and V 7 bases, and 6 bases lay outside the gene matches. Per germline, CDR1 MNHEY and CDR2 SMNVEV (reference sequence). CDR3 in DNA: TGTGCCAGCATGGGGGAGGGCCTCTACAATGAGCAGTTCTTC. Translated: CASMGEGLYNEQFF.

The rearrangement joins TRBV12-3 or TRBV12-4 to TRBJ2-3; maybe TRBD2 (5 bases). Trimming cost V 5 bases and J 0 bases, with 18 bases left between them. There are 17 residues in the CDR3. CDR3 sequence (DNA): TGTGCCAGCAGTCCACCCTCCGGGCGGGCTAGCACAGATACGCAGTATTTT. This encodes CASSPPSGRASTDTQYF.

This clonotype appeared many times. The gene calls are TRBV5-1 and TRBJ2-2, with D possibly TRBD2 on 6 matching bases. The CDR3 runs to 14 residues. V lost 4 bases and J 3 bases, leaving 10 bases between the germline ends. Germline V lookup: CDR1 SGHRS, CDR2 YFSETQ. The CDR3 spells CASSGTADTGELFF. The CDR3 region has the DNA TGCGCCAGCAGCGGGACTGCGGACACCGGGGAGCTGTTTTTT.

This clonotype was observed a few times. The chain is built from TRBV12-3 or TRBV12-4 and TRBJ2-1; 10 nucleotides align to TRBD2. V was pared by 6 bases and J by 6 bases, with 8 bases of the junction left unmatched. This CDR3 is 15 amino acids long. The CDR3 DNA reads TGTGCCAGCAGGGTGGAGCGGGGGGGCCTCAATGAGCAGTTCTTC. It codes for CASRVERGGLNEQFF.